The T cell receptor beta chain under discussion was sequenced for a study of CD8 T cells in Susac syndrome. Sequencing targeted TCR beta in T cells from blood (CD8+ and CD4+). The study used treatment-naive patients who had stable or active relapsing-remitting disease as multiple sclerosis controls. Trimming removed 2 bases from V and 5 bases from J, with 10 bases in between. The CDR3 consists of 14 residues. Germline CDR1 and CDR2: MNHEY and SVGAGI. Random hexamers were used to reverse transcribe roughly 0.45 to 1 ug of RNA. It was immunoSEQ multiplex PCR that amplified TCR beta CDR3 across 54 Vbeta and 13 Jbeta. TCRdb analysed the immunoSEQ multiplex PCR reads with MiXCR anew, one entry per CDR3 protein. The sample shows tens of thousands of distinct CDR3 sequences, 91% of them seen only once.

The chain has TRBV6-5 and TRBJ2-1; no reliable D call. The source material was CD8+ T cells from PBMCs. The clonotype comes from a human donor with multiple sclerosis. The CDR3 sequence: CASSYRQNHNEQFF. The CDR3 DNA follows: TGTGCCAGCAGTTACCGGCAAAATCACAATGAGCAGTTCTTC.